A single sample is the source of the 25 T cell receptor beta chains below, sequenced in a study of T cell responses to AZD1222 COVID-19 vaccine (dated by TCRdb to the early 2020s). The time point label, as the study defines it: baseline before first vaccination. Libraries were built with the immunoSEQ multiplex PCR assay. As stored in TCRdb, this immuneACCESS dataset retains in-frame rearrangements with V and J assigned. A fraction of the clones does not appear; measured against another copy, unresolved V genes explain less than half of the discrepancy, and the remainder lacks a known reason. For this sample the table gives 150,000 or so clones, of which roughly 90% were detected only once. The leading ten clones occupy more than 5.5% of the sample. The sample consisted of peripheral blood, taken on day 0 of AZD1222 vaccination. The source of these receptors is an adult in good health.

The CDR3 spells CASSSKGEQYF. CDR3 DNA: TGTGCCAGCAGCTCGAAAGGAGAGCAGTACTTC. The genes are TRBV5-5 and TRBJ2-7; D is unresolved. The CDR3 has 11 residues. Germline CDR1 SGHKS, CDR2 YYEKEE (reference sequence). V was pared by 3 bases and J by 7 bases, with 8 bases between.

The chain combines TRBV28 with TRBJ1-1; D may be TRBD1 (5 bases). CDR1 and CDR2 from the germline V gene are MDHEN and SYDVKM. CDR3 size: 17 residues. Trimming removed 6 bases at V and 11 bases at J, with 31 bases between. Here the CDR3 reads CASSLTYRTTYTEGAFF. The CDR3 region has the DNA TGTGCCAGCAGCCTAACGTACAGGACTACGTACACTGAAGGGGCTTTCTTT.

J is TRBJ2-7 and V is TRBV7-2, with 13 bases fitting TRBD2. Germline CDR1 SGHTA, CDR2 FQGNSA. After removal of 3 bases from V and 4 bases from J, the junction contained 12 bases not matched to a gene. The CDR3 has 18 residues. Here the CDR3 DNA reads TGTGCCAGCAGCTTGGAACTAGCGGGGGGGCAAGTGGCTTACGAGCAGTACTTC. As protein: CASSLELAGGQVAYEQYF. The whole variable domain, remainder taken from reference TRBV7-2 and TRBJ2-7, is GAGVSQSPSNKVTEKGKDVELRCDPISGHTALYWYRQSLGQGLEFLIYFQGNSAPDKSGLPSDRFSAERTGGSVSTLTIQRTQQEDSAVYLCASSLELAGGQVAYEQYFGPGTRLTVT.

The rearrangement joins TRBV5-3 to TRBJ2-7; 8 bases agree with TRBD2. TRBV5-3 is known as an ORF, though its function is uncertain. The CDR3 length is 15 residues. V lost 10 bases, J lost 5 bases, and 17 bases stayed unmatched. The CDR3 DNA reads TGTGCCCGATTCCCTGGGTGCGGGAGGTCCCACGAGCAGTACTTC. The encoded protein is CARFPGCGRSHEQYF.

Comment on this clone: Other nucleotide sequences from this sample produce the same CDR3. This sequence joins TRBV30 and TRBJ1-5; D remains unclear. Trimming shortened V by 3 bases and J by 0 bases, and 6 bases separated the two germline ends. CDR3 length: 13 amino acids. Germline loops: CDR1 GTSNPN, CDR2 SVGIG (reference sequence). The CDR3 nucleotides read TGTGCCTGGAGAAGAGATAGCAATCAGCCCCAGCATTTT. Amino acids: CAWRRDSNQPQHF.

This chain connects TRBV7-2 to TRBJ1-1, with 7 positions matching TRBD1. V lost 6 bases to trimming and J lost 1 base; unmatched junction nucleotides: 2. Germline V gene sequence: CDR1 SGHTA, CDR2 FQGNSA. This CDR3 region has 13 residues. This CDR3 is CASRRTGNTEAFF. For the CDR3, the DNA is TGTGCCAGCAGGCGGACAGGGAACACTGAAGCTTTCTTT.

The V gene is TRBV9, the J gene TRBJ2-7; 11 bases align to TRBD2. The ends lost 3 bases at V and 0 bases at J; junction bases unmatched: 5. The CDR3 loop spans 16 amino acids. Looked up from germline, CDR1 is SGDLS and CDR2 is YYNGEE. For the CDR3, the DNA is TGTGCCAGCAGCGCTACCGGGACTAGCGGCTCCTACGAGCAGTACTTC. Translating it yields CASSATGTSGSYEQYF.

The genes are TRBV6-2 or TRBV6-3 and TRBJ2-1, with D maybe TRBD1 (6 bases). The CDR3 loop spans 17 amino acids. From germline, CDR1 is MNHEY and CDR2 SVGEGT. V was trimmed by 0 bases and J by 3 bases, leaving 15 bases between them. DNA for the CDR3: TGTGCCAGCAGTTACTCGATTCTGGGGACAAACTACAATGAGCAGTTCTTC. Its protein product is CASSYSILGTNYNEQFF.

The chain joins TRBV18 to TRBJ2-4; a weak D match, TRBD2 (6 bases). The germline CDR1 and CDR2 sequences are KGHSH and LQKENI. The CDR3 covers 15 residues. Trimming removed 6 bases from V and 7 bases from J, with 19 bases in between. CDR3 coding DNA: TGTGCCAGCTCCCACCCGGGGAATCGGGGGAACATTCAGTACTTC. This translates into CASSHPGNRGNIQYF.

The CDR3 loop reads CASSLSWGSTDTQYF. The CDR3 nucleotides read TGTGCCAGCAGCTTAAGTTGGGGGAGCACAGATACGCAGTATTTT. The rearrangement uses TRBV7-2 and TRBJ2-3; D might be TRBD1 or TRBD2, each matching 5 bases. Between the trimmed V and J ends, which lost 2 bases and 0 bases, there was a span of 9 bases. The CDR3 is 15 amino acids. The germline V gene encodes CDR1 SGHTA and CDR2 FQGNSA.

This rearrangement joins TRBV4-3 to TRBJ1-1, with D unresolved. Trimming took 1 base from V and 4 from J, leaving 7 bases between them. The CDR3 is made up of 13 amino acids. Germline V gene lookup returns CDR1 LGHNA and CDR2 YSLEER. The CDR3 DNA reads TGCGCCAGCAGCCAAGGTATTGGCACTGAAGCTTTCTTT. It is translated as CASSQGIGTEAFF.

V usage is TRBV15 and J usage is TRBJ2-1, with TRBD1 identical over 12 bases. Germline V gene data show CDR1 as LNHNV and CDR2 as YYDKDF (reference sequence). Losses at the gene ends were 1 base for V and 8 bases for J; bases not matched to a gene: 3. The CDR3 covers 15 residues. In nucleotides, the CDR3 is TGTGCCACCAGCAGAGCCGGGACAGGGGGCCATGAGCAGTTCTTC. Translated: CATSRAGTGGHEQFF. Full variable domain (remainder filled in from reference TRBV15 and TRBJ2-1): DAMVIQNPRYQVTQFGKPVTLSCSQTLNHNVMYWYQQKSSQAPKLLFHYYDKDFNNEADTPDNFQSRRPNTSFCFLDIRSPGLGDTAMYLCATSRAGTGGHEQFFGPGTRLTVL.

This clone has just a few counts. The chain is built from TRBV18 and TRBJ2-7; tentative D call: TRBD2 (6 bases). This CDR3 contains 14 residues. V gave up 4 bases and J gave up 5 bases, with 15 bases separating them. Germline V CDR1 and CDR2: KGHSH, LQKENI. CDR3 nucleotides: TGTGCCAGCTCACAACTCGGGGGTCGAGACGAGCAGTACTTC. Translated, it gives CASSQLGGRDEQYF.

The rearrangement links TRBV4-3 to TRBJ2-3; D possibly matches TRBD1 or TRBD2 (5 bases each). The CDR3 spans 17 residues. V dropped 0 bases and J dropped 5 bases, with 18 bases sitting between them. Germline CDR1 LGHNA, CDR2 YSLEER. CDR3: CASSQDIGARAGDTQYF. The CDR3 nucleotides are TGCGCCAGCAGCCAAGATATCGGGGCGCGGGCGGGAGATACGCAGTATTTT.

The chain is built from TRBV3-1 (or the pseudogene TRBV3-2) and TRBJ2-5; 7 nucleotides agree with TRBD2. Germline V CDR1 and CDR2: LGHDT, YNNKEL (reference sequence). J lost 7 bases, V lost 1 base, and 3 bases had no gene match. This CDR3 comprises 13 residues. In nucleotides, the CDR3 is TGTGCCAGCAGCCAAGGACTAGCTGGGACCCAGTACTTC. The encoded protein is CASSQGLAGTQYF.

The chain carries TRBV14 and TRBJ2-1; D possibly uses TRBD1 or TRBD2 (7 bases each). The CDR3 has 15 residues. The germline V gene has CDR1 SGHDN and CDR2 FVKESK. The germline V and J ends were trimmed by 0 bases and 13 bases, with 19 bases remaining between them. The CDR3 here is CASSQDPGGVHLQFF. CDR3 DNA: TGTGCCAGCAGCCAAGATCCAGGGGGGGTTCATTTACAGTTCTTC.

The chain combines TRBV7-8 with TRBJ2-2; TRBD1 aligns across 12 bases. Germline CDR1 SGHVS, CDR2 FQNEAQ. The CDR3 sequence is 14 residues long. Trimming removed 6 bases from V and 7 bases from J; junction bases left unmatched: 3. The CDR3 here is CASRGQGAVGELFF. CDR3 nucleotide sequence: TGTGCCAGCAGGGGACAGGGGGCGGTCGGGGAGCTGTTTTTT.

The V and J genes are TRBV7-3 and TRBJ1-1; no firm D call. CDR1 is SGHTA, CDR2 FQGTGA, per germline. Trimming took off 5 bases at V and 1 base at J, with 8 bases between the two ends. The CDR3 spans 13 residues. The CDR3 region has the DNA TGTGCCAGCAGCCCGATTCGGAACACTGAAGCTTTCTTT. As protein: CASSPIRNTEAFF.

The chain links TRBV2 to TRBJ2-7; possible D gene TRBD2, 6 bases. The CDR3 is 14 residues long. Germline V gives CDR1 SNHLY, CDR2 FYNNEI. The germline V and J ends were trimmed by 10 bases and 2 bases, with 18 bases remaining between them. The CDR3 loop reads CATREDGVAYEQYF. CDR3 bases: TGTGCCACCAGGGAGGACGGGGTAGCCTACGAGCAGTACTTC.

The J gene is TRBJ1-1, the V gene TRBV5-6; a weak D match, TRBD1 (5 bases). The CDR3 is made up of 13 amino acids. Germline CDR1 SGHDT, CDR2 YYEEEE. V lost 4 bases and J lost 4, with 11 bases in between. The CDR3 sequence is CASSLEGATEAFF. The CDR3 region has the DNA TGTGCCAGCAGCCTTGAAGGGGCCACTGAAGCTTTCTTT.

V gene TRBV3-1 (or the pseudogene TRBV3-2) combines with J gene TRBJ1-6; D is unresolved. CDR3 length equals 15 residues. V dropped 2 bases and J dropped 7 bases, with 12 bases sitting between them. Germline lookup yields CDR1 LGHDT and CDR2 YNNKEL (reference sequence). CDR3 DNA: TGTGCCAGCAGCCAAATTTTCGCGGTAAATTCACCCCTCCACTTT. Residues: CASSQIFAVNSPLHF.

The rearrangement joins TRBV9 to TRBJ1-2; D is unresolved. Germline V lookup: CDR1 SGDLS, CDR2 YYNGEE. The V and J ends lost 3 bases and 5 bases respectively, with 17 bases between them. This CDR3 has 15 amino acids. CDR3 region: CASSGKSSNRYGYTF. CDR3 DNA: TGTGCCAGCAGCGGGAAGTCATCCAACCGGTATGGCTACACCTTC.

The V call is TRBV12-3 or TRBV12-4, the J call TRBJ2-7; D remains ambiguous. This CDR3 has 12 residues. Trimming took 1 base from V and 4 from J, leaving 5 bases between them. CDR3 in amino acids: CASSLGSYEQYF. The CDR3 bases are TGTGCCAGCAGTTTAGGCTCTTACGAGCAGTACTTC.

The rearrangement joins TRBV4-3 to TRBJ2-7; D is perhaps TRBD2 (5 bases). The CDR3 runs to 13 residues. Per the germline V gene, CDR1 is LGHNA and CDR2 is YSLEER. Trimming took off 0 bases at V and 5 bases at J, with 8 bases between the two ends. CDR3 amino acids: CASSQDEGDEQYF. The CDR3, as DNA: TGCGCCAGCAGCCAAGATGAGGGCGACGAGCAGTACTTC.

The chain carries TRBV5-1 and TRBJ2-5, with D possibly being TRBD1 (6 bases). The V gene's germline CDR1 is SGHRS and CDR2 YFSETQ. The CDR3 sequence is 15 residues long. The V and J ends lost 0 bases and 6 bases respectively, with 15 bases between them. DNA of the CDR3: TGCGCCAGCAGCTTGGTGGCAGGGGAAGGGAAGACCCAGTACTTC. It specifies CASSLVAGEGKTQYF.